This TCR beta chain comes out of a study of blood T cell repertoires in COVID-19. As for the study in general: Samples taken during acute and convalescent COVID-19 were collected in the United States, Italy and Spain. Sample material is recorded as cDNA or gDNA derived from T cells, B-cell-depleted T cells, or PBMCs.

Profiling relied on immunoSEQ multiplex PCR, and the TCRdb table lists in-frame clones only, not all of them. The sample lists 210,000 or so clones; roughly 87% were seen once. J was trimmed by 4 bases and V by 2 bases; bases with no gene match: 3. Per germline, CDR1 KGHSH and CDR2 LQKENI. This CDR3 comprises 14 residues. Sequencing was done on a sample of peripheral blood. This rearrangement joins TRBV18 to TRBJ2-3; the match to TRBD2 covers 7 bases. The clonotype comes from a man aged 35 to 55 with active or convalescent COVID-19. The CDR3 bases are TGTGCCAGCTCACCAGGGACTACCTCAGATACGCAGTATTTT. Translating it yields CASSPGTTSDTQYF.